These 30 T cell receptor beta chains originate from one sample sequenced in a study of shared clonotypes between healthy human individuals. Assay used: immunoSEQ multiplex PCR; TCRdb lists only in-frame clones, some missing. Here the sample spans over a million clones, around 97% being singletons. The sample consisted of naive CD4+ T cells sorted from blood. Stated subset: CD45RA+ positively selected. Source of these receptors: a man aged 25-45 years in good health.

CDR3 coding DNA: TGTGCCATCACCGAGACTAGCGGGGGAATGGAGCAGTACTTC. This sequence encodes CAITETSGGMEQYF. The chain links TRBV10-3 to TRBJ2-7; 12 nucleotides line up with TRBD2. The germline V gene encodes CDR1 ENHRY and CDR2 SYGVKD. The CDR3 loop spans 14 amino acids. The junction had 8 bases not matched to a gene; V was cut back by 7 bases and J by 7 bases.

The chain is built from TRBV6-5 and TRBJ2-5; 10 bases fit TRBD2. Germline CDR1 and CDR2: MNHEY and SVGAGI. The J segment lost 9 bases and the V segment lost 6 bases, leaving 10 bases of the junction unmatched. CDR3 size: 14 residues. CDR3 coding DNA: TGTGCCAGCAGGAGATCTAGCGGGGGATTGGCCCAGTACTTC. It yields the protein CASRRSSGGLAQYF.

The gene calls are TRBV5-4 and TRBJ2-3, with D tentatively TRBD2 (5 bases). V lost 2 bases and J 3 bases, leaving 10 bases between the germline ends. Germline CDR1 reads SGHNT; CDR2 reads YYREEE (reference sequence). This CDR3 is built from 14 residues. CDR3: CASSLYGGTDTQYF. CDR3 nucleotides: TGTGCCAGCAGCTTATATGGCGGGACAGATACGCAGTATTTT.

For this clone: Other DNA sequences in this specimen translate into the identical CDR3. V usage is TRBV5-1 and J usage is TRBJ2-7; the match to TRBD1 covers 10 bases. Germline trimming cut 5 bases from V and 3 bases from J; bases unmatched to any gene: 2. CDR1 and CDR2 from the germline V gene are SGHRS and YFSETQ. The length of the CDR3 is 13 residues. The CDR3 DNA sequence: TGCGCCAGCAGTCGGGACAGGGGCTACGAGCAGTACTTC. Protein: CASSRDRGYEQYF.

The chain is built from TRBV5-4 and TRBJ2-7, with 8 bases matching TRBD1. With 4 bases clipped from V and 0 bases from J, the junction kept 9 bases outside the gene matches. CDR1 SGHNT and CDR2 YYREEE come from the germline V gene (reference sequence). The CDR3 is 16 residues long. The CDR3 nucleotides read TGTGCCAGCAGCCGAGGAGGGACAGGCACCTCCTACGAGCAGTACTTC. Encoded protein: CASSRGGTGTSYEQYF.

The gene calls are TRBV27 and TRBJ2-1, with D unresolved. In germline, CDR1 is MNHEY, CDR2 SMNVEV (reference sequence). The V end was cut by 5 bases, the J end by 0 bases, with 26 bases between. The CDR3 spans 20 residues. The chain's CDR3 is CASSPRPGRPRMRSYNEQFF. The DNA of the CDR3 is TGTGCCAGCAGTCCAAGGCCGGGCAGGCCCAGAATGCGCTCCTACAATGAGCAGTTCTTC.

This chain connects TRBV2 to TRBJ1-2, with D hard to call. CDR3 length equals 14 residues. Germline CDR1 SNHLY, CDR2 FYNNEI. V was clipped by 3 bases and J by 5 bases, with 13 bases between them. CDR3 sequence: CASSDEVLGYGYTF. The CDR3 DNA follows: TGTGCCAGCAGTGACGAGGTATTGGGGTATGGCTACACCTTC.

The chain combines TRBV2 with TRBJ1-4; 9 nucleotides align to TRBD1. Germline lookup yields CDR1 SNHLY and CDR2 FYNNEI. V was pared by 9 bases and J by 3 bases, with 17 bases of the junction left unmatched. The CDR3 runs 18 residues. This CDR3 reads CASNPDRGRGKANEKLFF. The CDR3 region has the DNA TGTGCCAGTAATCCGGACAGGGGTAGGGGTAAAGCTAATGAAAAACTGTTTTTT.

V is TRBV9 and J is TRBJ2-1, with 9 nucleotides matching TRBD2. J lost 6 bases, V lost 0 bases, and 10 bases had no gene match. Germline V gene sequence: CDR1 SGDLS, CDR2 YYNGEE. This CDR3 has 17 amino acids. The CDR3, as DNA: TGTGCCAGCAGCGTAGGGGCTAGCGGGACCCCCCCCAATGAGCAGTTCTTC. Residues: CASSVGASGTPPNEQFF.

In its sample, this clone was seen once. This sequence joins TRBV5-1 and TRBJ1-1; D is unclear. CDR3 length: 13 residues. V was cut by 10 bases and J by 1 base, with 14 bases left in between. CDR1 is SGHRS, CDR2 YFSETQ, per germline. CDR3 bases: TGCGCCTGTTCCTTAAAGGAGAACACTGAAGCTTTCTTT. It yields the protein CACSLKENTEAFF.

V is TRBV2 and J is TRBJ2-3; 14 bases align to TRBD2. The CDR3 loop spans 19 amino acids. Germline V gene sequence: CDR1 SNHLY, CDR2 FYNNEI. V lost 0 bases and J lost 2; bases outside the gene matches: 7. The CDR3 region is CASSEALRLAGGPTDTQYF. As DNA, the CDR3 is TGTGCCAGCAGTGAAGCGTTACGACTAGCGGGAGGGCCCACAGATACGCAGTATTTT.

The chain recombines TRBV10-3 with TRBJ2-5; no clear D. The better agreement between TRBJ2-7 and the DNA end casts doubt on the J call. CDR3 size: 13 residues. CDR1 ENHRY and CDR2 SYGVKD come from the germline V gene. The CDR3 DNA follows: TGTGCCACTAGAATTGGCAGCTTTTACGAGCAGTACTTC. Amino acid sequence: CATRIGSFYEQYF.

The chain is built from TRBV18 and TRBJ1-5, with D tentatively TRBD1 (5 bases). Germline lookup yields CDR1 KGHSH and CDR2 LQKENI. This CDR3 comprises 17 residues. Trimming left V 4 bases short and J 3 bases short, with 19 bases between. The CDR3 loop reads CASSQVYSDSINQPQHF. DNA for the CDR3: TGTGCCAGCTCACAAGTTTATTCTGACAGCATCAATCAGCCCCAGCATTTT.

CDR3 nucleotide sequence: TGTGCCAGCAGCCCCTGGACTAGCGGGCGGGAGCAGTTCTTC. This codes for CASSPWTSGREQFF. The chain joins TRBV7-2 to TRBJ2-1; 11 bases match TRBD2. Trimming took 5 bases from V and 10 from J; bases not matched to a gene: 7. Germline V lookup: CDR1 SGHTA, CDR2 FQGNSA. The CDR3 length is 14 residues.

This chain links TRBV13 with TRBJ1-2; possibly TRBD1 for D (6 bases). Trimming pared 6 bases from V and 4 bases from J, leaving 21 bases between. The germline V gene has CDR1 PRHDT and CDR2 FYEKMQ (reference sequence). The CDR3 is 16 residues long. The CDR3 region is CASSRIGGFVIYGYTF. DNA for the CDR3: TGTGCCAGCAGTCGAATAGGGGGGTTTGTAATCTATGGCTACACCTTC. Based on the CDR3 plus reference TRBV13 and TRBJ1-2, the full variable domain is AAGVIQSPRHLIKEKRETATLKCYPIPRHDTVYWYQQGPGQDPQFLISFYEKMQSDKGSIPDRFSAQQFSDYHSELNMSSLELGDSALYFCASSRIGGFVIYGYTFGSGTRLTVV.

The CDR3 bases are TGTGCCAGCAGCGTAGAGCTTGGAGGCGGCGGGGAGCTGTTTTTT. Protein product: CASSVELGGGGELFF. This chain connects TRBV9 to TRBJ2-2, with D maybe TRBD2 (5 bases). This CDR3 has 15 amino acids. In germline, CDR1 is SGDLS, CDR2 YYNGEE. Deletions cut 0 bases from V and 7 bases from J, with 13 bases between.

This clone was recorded only once. This chain uses TRBV18 with TRBJ2-1, with 9 bases matching TRBD1. CDR3 length equals 14 residues. The germline V gene has CDR1 KGHSH and CDR2 LQKENI. V shed 8 bases and J 2 bases; nucleotides not matched to a gene: 4. CDR3 nucleotides: TGTGCCAGCAATGGACAGGGGCCCTACAATGAGCAGTTCTTC. Translating it yields CASNGQGPYNEQFF. Looking up the rest from reference TRBV18 and TRBJ2-1 gives the full variable domain: NAGVMQNPRHLVRRRGQEARLRCSPMKGHSHVYWYRQLPEEGLKFMVYLQKENIIDESGMPKERFSAEFPKEGPSILRIQQVVRGDSAAYFCASNGQGPYNEQFFGPGTRLTVL.

This clone was seen only a few times. V gene TRBV29-1 combines with J gene TRBJ2-3; the D is unclear. V was cut by 4 bases and J by 3 bases, with 14 bases left in between. The length of the CDR3 is 14 residues. From germline, CDR1 is SQVTM and CDR2 ANQGSEA. Written as DNA, the CDR3 is TGCAGCGTTGCCCCAGTCTTATTGACAGATACGCAGTATTTT. Translated, it gives CSVAPVLLTDTQYF.

This clone was seen once. The rearrangement uses TRBV18 and TRBJ2-5, with D perhaps matching TRBD1 (5 bases). This CDR3 region has 13 residues. Germline CDR1 is KGHSH and CDR2 is LQKENI. V was pared by 3 bases and J by 5 bases, with 10 bases between. CDR3 sequence reads: CASSPGLYETQYF. CDR3 in DNA: TGTGCCAGCTCACCGGGGCTTTATGAGACCCAGTACTTC.

The chain couples TRBV6-6 to TRBJ1-2; D might be TRBD1 (6 bases). This CDR3 comprises 15 residues. Trimming shortened V by 0 bases and J by 6 bases, and 14 bases separated the two germline ends. The V gene's germline CDR1 is MNHNY and CDR2 SVGAGI (reference sequence). CDR3 in amino acids: CASSYSIRGDHGYTF. CDR3 DNA sequence: TGTGCCAGCAGTTACTCGATCAGGGGCGACCATGGCTACACCTTC.

The V and J genes are TRBV18 and TRBJ2-7; D unclear. This CDR3 contains 13 residues. CDR1 is KGHSH and CDR2 is LQKENI in the germline V gene. The ends were cut back, 6 bases at V and 2 bases at J, with 11 bases in the middle. CDR3 nucleotides: TGTGCCAGCTCCCACGAGGCGCCCTACGAGCAGTACTTC. Protein sequence: CASSHEAPYEQYF.

This chain joins TRBV29-1 and TRBJ2-3; D is perhaps TRBD1 or TRBD2 (5 bases each). Germline CDR1 SQVTM, CDR2 ANQGSEA. The CDR3 has 13 residues. Trimming cost V 7 bases and J 1 base, with 12 bases left between them. Here the CDR3 reads CSAGLGGTDTQYF. CDR3 nucleotides: TGCAGCGCCGGCTTGGGGGGCACAGATACGCAGTATTTT.

The V and J genes are TRBV7-3 and TRBJ2-7, with TRBD2 matching over 16 bases. Germline CDR1 SGHTA, CDR2 FQGTGA. The trim removed 5 bases at V and 2 bases at J, leaving 12 bases unmatched. This CDR3 contains 19 residues. The chain's CDR3 is CASSPTGTSGRGRTYEQYF. The CDR3 nucleotides read TGTGCCAGCAGCCCTACGGGGACTAGCGGGAGGGGTAGGACCTACGAGCAGTACTTC.

This sequence joins TRBV27 and TRBJ2-1, with 8 bases identical to TRBD2. The J segment lost 12 bases and the V segment lost 5 bases, leaving 21 bases of the junction unmatched. Germline values: CDR1 MNHEY, CDR2 SMNVEV (reference sequence). The CDR3 has 17 residues. The CDR3 reads CASSPLGEAGGFRWQFF. The CDR3 DNA sequence: TGTGCCAGCAGTCCCCTCGGTGAGGCGGGAGGCTTCCGGTGGCAGTTCTTC.

This chain links TRBV27 with TRBJ2-5; TRBD2 matches 14 bases. The V gene end was trimmed by 5 bases and the J gene end by 4 bases; junction bases not matched to a gene: 12. The CDR3 covers 18 residues. Germline CDR1 is MNHEY and CDR2 is SMNVEV (reference sequence). CDR3 nucleotide sequence: TGTGCCAGCAGTCCCTTTAAGGGACTAGCGGGAGTCCGAGAGACCCAGTACTTC. It specifies CASSPFKGLAGVRETQYF.

V usage is TRBV6-6 and J usage is TRBJ2-2; the D gene is possibly TRBD2 (5 bases). The CDR3 runs to 12 residues. The germline V gene encodes CDR1 MNHNY and CDR2 SVGAGI (reference sequence). V gave up 2 bases and J gave up 8 bases, with 6 bases separating them. CDR3 protein: CASSYGEGELFF. In nucleotides, the CDR3 is TGTGCCAGCAGTTACGGGGAGGGGGAGCTGTTTTTT.

Details on this clone: Distinct nucleotide sequences in the sample also encode this CDR3. The chain joins TRBV7-2 to TRBJ1-5, with unresolved D. Trimming pared 1 base from V and 5 bases from J, leaving 9 bases between. Germline-derived CDR1 and CDR2 are SGHTA and FQGNSA. The CDR3 runs to 14 residues. This CDR3 is CASSLVAGDQPQHF. In DNA form, the CDR3 reads TGTGCCAGCAGCTTAGTGGCTGGGGATCAGCCCCAGCATTTT.

J is TRBJ2-3 and V is TRBV9; 9 bases agree with TRBD2. The length of the CDR3 is 15 residues. Per germline, CDR1 SGDLS and CDR2 YYNGEE. V lost 4 bases and J lost 1; bases outside the gene matches: 4. The CDR3 sequence: CASSMGLAGTDTQYF. CDR3 DNA: TGTGCCAGCAGCATGGGACTAGCCGGCACAGATACGCAGTATTTT.

The chain combines TRBV5-8 with TRBJ1-5; no definite D call. The germline gives CDR1 SGHTS, CDR2 YDEGEE. This CDR3 is built from 13 residues. Trimming pared 0 bases from V and 9 bases from J, leaving 10 bases between. CDR3 sequence: CASSLGGSGPQHF. The CDR3 DNA reads TGTGCCAGCAGCTTGGGGGGATCAGGGCCCCAGCATTTT.

The chain links TRBV7-9 to TRBJ1-1, with D tentatively TRBD1 (5 bases). The CDR3 totals 15 residues. Germline CDR1 reads SEHNR; CDR2 reads FQNEAQ (reference sequence). V was cut by 7 bases and J by 0 bases, with 15 bases left in between. CDR3 in DNA: TGTGCCAGCACCAAAGACCAGGGCTTGAACACTGAAGCTTTCTTT. Protein: CASTKDQGLNTEAFF.